These T cell receptor beta chains were read from a single sample in a study of T cells in tumors after PD-1 blockade. Assay used: immunoSEQ multiplex PCR; TCRdb lists only in-frame clones, some missing. In the table there are some 14,000 clones, over 80% of which are singletons. The sequencing used PBMCs, collected after anti-PD-1 treatment. The receptors were gathered from a human donor with basal cell carcinoma. Both conserved end residues are part of each CDR3. Fields, in order: D gene, J gene, clone size, V gene, CDR3 DNA, CDR3 protein. A D gene is named only where the DNA matches it firmly. Rows give clone size only sometimes, using once, few, many, or a class for an expanded clone.

>NA|TRBJ2-7|NA|TRBV11-3
TGTGCCAGCAGCTTAGGCGATAGCTACGAGCAGTACTTC
CASSLGDSYEQYF
>NA|TRBJ2-1|NA|TRBV24-1
TGTGCCACCAGTGATCTCGGGAGCCGAGGGAGTGAGCAGTTCTTC
CATSDLGSRGSEQFF
>TRBD1|TRBJ1-5|few|TRBV7-8
TGTGCCAGCAAGGGGACAGGGGGCAATCAGCCCCAGCATTTT
CASKGTGGNQPQHF
>TRBD2|TRBJ2-3|NA|TRBV7-3
TGTGCCAGCAGCTTATGGGCTAGCGGGAGTGCAGATACGCAGTATTTT
CASSLWASGSADTQYF
>NA|TRBJ1-1|NA|TRBV9
TGTGCCAGCAGCGTCAGGGGCGGAACTGAAGCTTTCTTT
CASSVRGGTEAFF
>NA|TRBJ2-6|NA|TRBV27
TGTGCCAGCAGTTCCAACTCCGGGACCGTCCGTTCTGGGGCCAACGTCCTGACTTTC
CASSSNSGTVRSGANVLTF
>NA|TRBJ1-5|NA|TRBV27
TGTGCCAGCAGTCCGGGCGACTGGAGCAATCAGCCCCAGCATTTT
CASSPGDWSNQPQHF
>TRBD1|TRBJ1-1|NA|TRBV28
TGTGCCAGCAGCCCCTATACAGAACAGGGGAGAAACCCGAACACTGAAGCTTTCTTT
CASSPYTEQGRNPNTEAFF
>TRBD1|TRBJ1-2|NA|TRBV28
TGTGCCAGCAGTCCAAAGCCCGGGACAGGGGGTGTCTATGGCTACACCTTC
CASSPKPGTGGVYGYTF
>NA|TRBJ1-2|few|TRBV20-1
TGCAGTGCTAGTGCCTTGACAGTTAACTATGGCTACACCTTC
CSASALTVNYGYTF
>TRBD1|TRBJ1-2|few|TRBV6-5
TGTGCCAGGGCGGACAGGGAGTACGGCTACACCTTC
CARADREYGYTF
>NA|TRBJ2-1|NA|TRBV10-1
TGCGCCAGCAGTGAGGGGGCGCCCCGACGTTGTTACAATGAGCAGTTCTTC
CASSEGAPRRCYNEQFF
>TRBD2|TRBJ2-3|NA|TRBV27
TGTGCCAGCAGCCCGATAGCGGGAGGCATCACAGATACGCAGTATTTT
CASSPIAGGITDTQYF
>NA|TRBJ1-3|NA|TRBV5-1
TGCGCCAGCAGCTTGGATGGACGAGGAAACACCATATATTTT
CASSLDGRGNTIYF
>NA|TRBJ1-5|few|TRBV6-4
TGTGCCAGCTCCCAGGACAGAAGCAATCAGCCCCAGCATTTT
CASSQDRSNQPQHF
>TRBD1|TRBJ1-2|once|TRBV19
TGTGCCAGTAGTATAGATACGGACAGGGTGAATGGCTACACCTTC
CASSIDTDRVNGYTF
>NA|TRBJ2-7|NA|TRBV11-3
TGTGCCAGCAGTTCCCTCGGGTGGCACGAGCAGTACTTC
CASSSLGWHEQYF
>TRBD1|TRBJ2-5|NA|TRBV5-4
TGTGCCAGCAGCAAAAACAGGGGGTGGGAGGAGACCCAGTACTTC
CASSKNRGWEETQYF
>TRBD2|TRBJ2-3|NA|TRBV4-2
TGTGCCAGCAGCCAAGACGGTGCGGGGGGGGGCGCAGATACGCAGTATTTT
CASSQDGAGGGADTQYF
>TRBD1|TRBJ1-1|NA|TRBV7-9
TGTGCCAGCAGCTTGACAGGGGGTTCGGACACTGAAGCTTTCTTT
CASSLTGGSDTEAFF
>NA|TRBJ1-2|NA|TRBV6-6
TGTGCCAGCAGTTCGGACAGCCCCTTCTATGGCTACACCTTC
CASSSDSPFYGYTF
>NA|TRBJ1-6|NA|TRBV7-9
TGTGCCAGCACCCCAGGGGACGGAAGCTCCTATAATTCACCCCTCCACTTT
CASTPGDGSSYNSPLHF
>NA|TRBJ1-1|NA|TRBV5-1
TGCGCCAGCAGCTTCGACCCCCCGAGCACTGAAGCTTTCTTT
CASSFDPPSTEAFF
>NA|TRBJ1-6|NA|TRBV7-2
TGTGCCAGCAGCTTAGCGAGTCCGTATAATTCACCCCTCCACTTT
CASSLASPYNSPLHF
>NA|TRBJ2-5|NA|TRBV27
TGTGCCAGCAGTTTATCGAGAGGGGAGACCCAGTACTTC
CASSLSRGETQYF
>NA|TRBJ2-7|NA|TRBV30
TGTGCCTGGAGTGCCCCGCAGAAGAGCTCCTACGAGCAGTACTTC
CAWSAPQKSSYEQYF
>NA|TRBJ2-7|NA|TRBV6-1
TGTGCCAGCAGCCTACAAGGAGGGGGTACCTACGAGCAGTACTTC
CASSLQGGGTYEQYF
>NA|TRBJ2-7|NA|TRBV27
TGTGCCAGCAGTCCCCGACCCAGGGGAATGGCCTACGAGCAGTACTTC
CASSPRPRGMAYEQYF
>NA|TRBJ1-5|NA|TRBV28
TGTGCCAGCAGCCTCGGGGGAAGCAATCAGCCCCAGCATTTT
CASSLGGSNQPQHF
>NA|TRBJ2-5|NA|TRBV5-1
TGCGCCAGCAGCCTGGGTCCCAGGGGAGGAGAGACCCAGTACTTC
CASSLGPRGGETQYF
>NA|TRBJ2-1|NA|TRBV19
TGTGCCAGTCAGAGGGCTGCTGCCTACAATGAGCAGTTCTTC
CASQRAAAYNEQFF
>NA|TRBJ1-3|NA|TRBV28
TGTGCCAGCAGTTTTCAGAGGTTAGGGTCTGGAAACACCATATATTTT
CASSFQRLGSGNTIYF
>NA|TRBJ1-2|NA|TRBV28
TGTGCCAGCAGTTTATCCCCAGGAGGATATGGCTACACCTTC
CASSLSPGGYGYTF
>NA|TRBJ2-1|NA|TRBV9
TGTGCCAGCAGCGCCGGGAACTCCTACAATGAGCAGTTCTTC
CASSAGNSYNEQFF
>NA|TRBJ1-5|NA|TRBV18
TGTGCCAGCTCACAATCAGGGGTGGGCGGACAGCCCCAGCATTTT
CASSQSGVGGQPQHF
>NA|TRBJ1-1|few|TRBV18
TGTGCCAGCTCCCGACAGAAAACCAATAACGCTGAAGCTTTCTTT
CASSRQKTNNAEAFF
>NA|TRBJ1-1|NA|TRBV6-1
TGTGCCAGTACATGGGGGGCCGTGAACACTGAAGCTTTCTTT
CASTWGAVNTEAFF
>TRBD1|TRBJ2-7|once|TRBV2
TGTGCCAGCAGATTGACAGGGTCGGGGTTTAGCGAACAGTACTTC
CASRLTGSGFSEQYF
>NA|TRBJ1-1|NA|TRBV5-6
TGTGCCAGCAGCTTGGTCCTGCGGTCCGGGGTACGGAACACTGAAGCTTTCTTT
CASSLVLRSGVRNTEAFF
>TRBD2|TRBJ2-3|NA|TRBV7-3
TGTGCCAGCAGCGCAAAGGCGGGGGGCAGCGGCCTCACAGATACGCAGTATTTT
CASSAKAGGSGLTDTQYF
>NA|TRBJ1-2|few|TRBV5-6
TGTGCCAGCAGCACTGGACACTATGGCTACACCTTC
CASSTGHYGYTF